A single sample is the source of the 31 T cell receptor beta chains below, sequenced in a study of cytomegalovirus exposure and HLA in healthy donors. The PCR had 60 Vbeta and 13 Jbeta primers. Some clones are missing from TCRdb's copy, which holds only in-frame ones; the method was immunoSEQ multiplex PCR. The data show some 110,000 clones, with less than 85% seen just once and about 16% held by the top ten. The sequenced sample was PBMCs. These receptors all come from a man in his fifties in good health and CMV-seropositive.

This rearrangement joins TRBV5-1 to TRBJ2-2, with TRBD2 identical over 7 bases. Germline V CDR1 and CDR2: SGHRS, YFSETQ. CDR3 length: 15 amino acids. With 5 bases clipped from V and 3 bases from J, the junction kept 7 bases outside the gene matches. DNA of the CDR3: TGCGCCAGCAGTCGGGGGACTACCTACACCGGGGAGCTGTTTTTT. It is translated as CASSRGTTYTGELFF. The entire variable domain, with the rest obtained from reference TRBV5-1 and TRBJ2-2, is as follows: KAGVTQTPRYLIKTRGQQVTLSCSPISGHRSVSWYQQTPGQGLQFLFEYFSETQRNKGNFPGRFSGRQFSNSRSEMNVSTLELGDSALYLCASSRGTTYTGELFFGEGSRLTVL.

The CDR3 coding sequence is TGTGCCAGCAGCTTAGGGGGCGGGATAACTGGGGCCAACGTCCTGACTTTC. It encodes CASSLGGGITGANVLTF. This chain uses TRBV13 with TRBJ2-6; tentative D call: TRBD2 (6 bases). The V gene lost 0 bases and the J gene lost 2 bases, with 11 bases spanning the gap. This CDR3 is 17 amino acids long. Germline V gene sequence: CDR1 PRHDT, CDR2 FYEKMQ (reference sequence).

The rearrangement uses TRBV4-3 and TRBJ1-2, with D maybe TRBD1 (6 bases). Per the germline V gene, CDR1 is LGHNA and CDR2 is YSLEER. V dropped 0 bases and J dropped 6 bases, with 20 bases sitting between them. The CDR3 covers 17 residues. CDR3 in amino acids: CASSQDNFVSRGDGYTF. The CDR3 DNA is TGCGCCAGCAGCCAAGATAATTTCGTTTCCAGGGGAGATGGCTACACCTTC.

The gene calls are TRBV5-4 and TRBJ1-1; the D gene is possibly TRBD1 (5 bases). V was shortened by 6 bases and J by 0 bases, with 12 bases between the two germline ends. The CDR3 extends over 14 amino acids. In germline, CDR1 is SGHNT, CDR2 YYREEE (reference sequence). This chain's CDR3 is CASTPTVLNTEAFF. In DNA, the CDR3 is TGTGCCAGCACCCCGACAGTCCTGAACACTGAAGCTTTCTTT.

The chain uses TRBV25-1 and TRBJ1-3, with TRBD1 identical over 8 bases. CDR3 length: 16 residues. Per the germline V gene, CDR1 is MGHDK and CDR2 is SYGVNS. V was clipped by 4 bases and J by 1 base; unmatched bases: 6. The CDR3 nucleotides read TGTGCCAGCAGTGTGCCAGGGGGCGCATCTGGAAACACCATATATTTT. It is translated as CASSVPGGASGNTIYF. Full variable domain (rest looked up from reference TRBV25-1 and TRBJ1-3): EADIYQTPRYLVIGTGKKITLECSQTMGHDKMYWYQQDPGMELHLIHYSYGVNSTEKGDLSSESTVSRIRTEHFPLTLESARPSHTSQYLCASSVPGGASGNTIYFGEGSWLTVV.

With regard to this clone: An end of the junction differs from the germline gene, which may be a read error. The chain links TRBV7-9 to TRBJ1-4; TRBD1 matches 9 bases. Looked up from germline, CDR1 is SEHNR and CDR2 is FQNEAQ (reference sequence). There are 17 residues in the CDR3. CDR3 sequence reads: CSSSLGQGRGANEKLFF. The CDR3 nucleotides are TGTTCCAGCAGCTTAGGACAGGGGCGCGGGGCTAATGAAAAACTGTTTTTT.

The rearrangement links TRBV5-1 to TRBJ1-2, with 9 bases aligning to TRBD1. CDR1 SGHRS and CDR2 YFSETQ come from the germline V gene. V trimming: 3 bases; J trimming: 7 bases; junction bases outside the gene matches: 4. The CDR3 runs to 13 residues. CDR3 amino acids: CASSSTGGSGYTF. The DNA for the CDR3 is TGCGCCAGCAGCTCGACAGGGGGGTCTGGCTACACCTTC.

V gene TRBV7-9 combines with J gene TRBJ2-2; 9 bases are a match to TRBD2. After removal of 5 bases from V and 6 bases from J, the junction contained 7 bases not matched to a gene. The CDR3 has 15 amino acids. In germline, CDR1 is SEHNR, CDR2 FQNEAQ (reference sequence). The CDR3 DNA follows: TGTGCCAGCAGCGAATTTGGCGGGGGGGCCGGGGAGCTGTTTTTT. Translating gives CASSEFGGGAGELFF.

V usage is TRBV11-2 and J usage is TRBJ1-6; 7 nucleotides match TRBD1. J was trimmed by 7 bases and V by 5 bases; bases with no gene match: 8. The CDR3 is 15 amino acids. The germline CDR1 and CDR2 sequences are SGHAT and FQNNGV. The CDR3 loop reads CASSRRAGGNSPLHF. CDR3 nucleotide sequence: TGTGCCAGCAGCCGAAGGGCAGGGGGGAATTCACCCCTCCACTTT.

The chain recombines TRBV5-1 with TRBJ2-3; no clear D gene. With 4 bases removed from V and 6 bases from J, the gap between germline ends came to 9 bases. Germline loops: CDR1 SGHRS, CDR2 YFSETQ. The CDR3 totals 12 residues. This chain's CDR3 is CASSLLRDTQYF. CDR3 bases: TGCGCCAGCAGCCTACTGAGGGATACGCAGTATTTT.

This chain links TRBV5-1 with TRBJ2-3; TRBD2 aligns across 7 bases. With 4 bases clipped from V and 0 bases from J, the junction kept 5 bases outside the gene matches. CDR3 length equals 15 residues. Germline CDR1 reads SGHRS; CDR2 reads YFSETQ. CDR3 loop: CASSQGLLSTDTQYF. In DNA form, the CDR3 reads TGCGCCAGCAGCCAGGGACTACTTAGCACAGATACGCAGTATTTT.

V usage is TRBV19 and J usage is TRBJ2-7; the match to TRBD1 covers 9 bases. The CDR3 consists of 15 residues. Losses at the gene ends were 5 bases for V and 3 bases for J; bases not matched to a gene: 8. Germline CDR1 LNHDA, CDR2 SQIVND (reference sequence). The CDR3 DNA reads TGTGCCAGTAGTTCCCGGGACAGGGACTTCTACGAGCAGTACTTC. Protein sequence: CASSSRDRDFYEQYF.

The J gene is TRBJ1-3, the V gene TRBV28; D not certain. The ends were cut back, 5 bases at V and 4 bases at J, with 9 bases in the middle. CDR1 MDHEN and CDR2 SYDVKM come from the germline V gene. This CDR3 is built from 13 residues. CDR3 sequence (DNA): TGTGCCAGCAGTGCCGGGGAGGGAAACACCATATATTTT. It codes for CASSAGEGNTIYF.

This clone has more than one count but fewer than ten. As the CDR3 is not closed by the conserved phenylalanine or tryptophan, this likely results from a read error. The chain has TRBV6-1 and TRBJ1-1; TRBD1 matches at 9 bases. This CDR3 contains 14 residues. CDR1 MNHNS and CDR2 SASEGT come from the germline V gene. V dropped 6 bases and J dropped 4; count of bases not matched to a gene: 6. CDR3 in DNA: TGTGCCAGCAGGGGGGGACAGGGAGGCACTGAAGCTTTCCTT. It yields the protein CASRGGQGGTEAFL.

The chain joins TRBV5-5 to TRBJ2-3; the match to TRBD2 covers 14 bases. Germline CDR1 reads SGHKS; CDR2 reads YYEKEE (reference sequence). CDR3 length equals 16 residues. The V and J ends lost 2 bases and 3 bases, in that order; junction bases with no gene match: 2. The CDR3 spells CASSFGLAGGTDTQYF. Written as DNA, the CDR3 is TGTGCCAGCAGCTTCGGACTAGCGGGGGGTACAGATACGCAGTATTTT.

This clone was seen more than once but under ten times. The chain is built from TRBV19 and TRBJ2-1; 8 bases match TRBD1. There are 12 residues in the CDR3. Germline values: CDR1 LNHDA, CDR2 SQIVND (reference sequence). The junction had 2 bases not matched to a gene; V was cut back by 6 bases and J by 7 bases. CDR3 DNA: TGTGCCAGTAGGGACAGGGTTAATGAGCAGTTCTTC. It translates to CASRDRVNEQFF.

This clone was seen only once. This chain links TRBV6-6 with TRBJ2-1, with D possibly TRBD1 on 6 matching bases. There are 15 residues in the CDR3. With 0 bases removed from V and 5 bases from J, the gap between germline ends came to 11 bases. Germline V gene lookup returns CDR1 MNHNY and CDR2 SVGAGI (reference sequence). The CDR3 DNA follows: TGTGCCAGCAGTTACTCGTGGGGGCTTGACAATGAGCAGTTCTTC. Protein: CASSYSWGLDNEQFF.

V is TRBV5-1 and J is TRBJ2-2; 9 nucleotides agree with TRBD1. The J segment lost 7 bases and the V segment lost 9 bases, leaving 13 bases of the junction unmatched. CDR3 length: 15 residues. Germline V gene lookup returns CDR1 SGHRS and CDR2 YFSETQ. Here the CDR3 reads CATQAQTGGFGELFF. The CDR3 nucleotides read TGCGCCACCCAAGCTCAGACAGGGGGTTTCGGGGAGCTGTTTTTT.

This clone turned up a few times. J is TRBJ2-7 and V is TRBV7-2; 10 bases map to TRBD1. The CDR3 is made up of 15 amino acids. With 6 bases clipped from V and 3 bases from J, the junction kept 8 bases outside the gene matches. Germline loops: CDR1 SGHTA, CDR2 FQGNSA. CDR3 amino acids: CASSRTGTGDYEQYF. The CDR3 DNA reads as TGTGCCAGCAGTCGTACCGGGACAGGGGACTACGAGCAGTACTTC.

V gene TRBV2 combines with J gene TRBJ2-3, with D perhaps matching TRBD2 (6 bases). The germline V gene has CDR1 SNHLY and CDR2 FYNNEI. CDR3 size: 15 residues. Trimming stripped 2 bases from V and 2 bases from J, with 11 bases between. The CDR3 loop reads CASSESGDPTDTQYF. In DNA form, the CDR3 reads TGTGCCAGCAGTGAATCGGGGGACCCCACAGATACGCAGTATTTT.

The chain has TRBV27 and TRBJ2-1; TRBD1 aligns across 7 bases. Per germline, CDR1 MNHEY and CDR2 SMNVEV (reference sequence). J lost 3 bases, V lost 7 bases, and 12 bases had no gene match. The CDR3 spans 16 residues. The CDR3 DNA follows: TGTGCCAGCAAACCGGACGCCGCAGGGGGCTACAATGAGCAGTTCTTC. It codes for CASKPDAAGGYNEQFF.

The chain recombines TRBV27 with TRBJ1-2; TRBD1 matches at 7 bases. The CDR3 spans 15 residues. Germline-derived CDR1 and CDR2 are MNHEY and SMNVEV (reference sequence). V was clipped by 3 bases and J by 7 bases; unmatched bases: 11. Written as DNA, the CDR3 is TGTGCCAGCAGTTTTAATAGGGGGCAGTTGAGTGGCTACACCTTC. This translates into CASSFNRGQLSGYTF.

The chain links TRBV5-1 to TRBJ1-2; D gene ambiguous. The CDR3 contains 14 residues. The V gene lost 0 bases and the J gene lost 1 base, with 7 bases spanning the gap. CDR1 is SGHRS and CDR2 is YFSETQ in the germline V gene. The chain's CDR3 is CASSLDPGNYGYTF. The CDR3 region has the DNA TGCGCCAGCAGCTTGGATCCGGGTAACTATGGCTACACCTTC. Looking up the rest from reference TRBV5-1 and TRBJ1-2 gives the full variable domain: KAGVTQTPRYLIKTRGQQVTLSCSPISGHRSVSWYQQTPGQGLQFLFEYFSETQRNKGNFPGRFSGRQFSNSRSEMNVSTLELGDSALYLCASSLDPGNYGYTFGSGTRLTVV.

This chain connects TRBV11-2 to TRBJ1-1, with a tentative D call TRBD1 (5 bases). The CDR3 consists of 12 residues. The germline CDR1 and CDR2 sequences are SGHAT and FQNNGV. Trimming removed 5 bases from V and 8 bases from J, with 12 bases in between. CDR3 loop: CASSVSTAEAFF. CDR3 nucleotides: TGTGCCAGCAGCGTGTCGACAGCCGAAGCTTTCTTT.

The V gene is TRBV15, the J gene TRBJ1-6, with TRBD1 matching 12 bases. CDR1 is LNHNV, CDR2 YYDKDF, per germline (reference sequence). The ends lost 4 bases at V and 2 bases at J; junction bases unmatched: 3. The CDR3 length is 17 residues. CDR3 bases: TGTGCCACCAGCACGGGGGACAGGGGGCCCTATAATTCACCCCTCCACTTT. Translated, it gives CATSTGDRGPYNSPLHF.

A note on this clone: At one of its ends the junction is not consistent with the germline gene, which may arise from a read error. The chain uses TRBV20-1 and TRBJ2-1; D is possibly TRBD2 (6 bases). CDR1 is DFQATT and CDR2 is SNEGSKA in the germline V gene (reference sequence). CDR3 length: 11 residues. The CDR3, as DNA: TGCAGTGCAGGGACTCCCCAGGAGCGGTTCTTC. This gives the protein CSAGTPQERFF.

The V call is TRBV7-6, the J call TRBJ2-7; a possible D gene is TRBD2 (5 bases). V lost 5 bases and J 3 bases, leaving 8 bases between the germline ends. Germline V gene lookup returns CDR1 SGHVS and CDR2 FNYEAQ. The CDR3 loop spans 12 amino acids. Here the CDR3 reads CASSPDYYEQYF. CDR3 nucleotide sequence: TGTGCCAGCAGCCCAGACTACTACGAGCAGTACTTC.

The genes are TRBV27 and TRBJ1-5, with unresolved D. The germline V and J ends were trimmed by 5 bases and 6 bases, with 20 bases remaining between them. The germline CDR1 and CDR2 sequences are MNHEY and SMNVEV (reference sequence). This CDR3 has 16 amino acids. The CDR3 spells CASSPAGSLMAQPQHF. In nucleotides, the CDR3 is TGTGCCAGCAGTCCCGCGGGGTCCCTTATGGCTCAGCCCCAGCATTTT.

This sequence joins TRBV5-6 and TRBJ2-2, with D perhaps TRBD1 (6 bases). V shed 3 bases and J shed 3 bases, with 15 bases lying between them. The CDR3 contains 16 residues. The germline gives CDR1 SGHDT, CDR2 YYEEEE. The CDR3 spells CASSSSGALYTGELFF. In nucleotides, the CDR3 is TGTGCCAGCAGCTCGTCAGGGGCGTTATACACCGGGGAGCTGTTTTTT.

This clone has a single count. This chain connects TRBV11-2 to TRBJ2-1, with a weak D call TRBD2 (6 bases). Trimming took off 5 bases at V and 2 bases at J, with 16 bases between the two ends. In germline, CDR1 is SGHAT, CDR2 FQNNGV. The length of the CDR3 is 16 residues. The CDR3 region is CASSPGLRDTYNEQFF. CDR3 sequence (DNA): TGTGCCAGCAGCCCGGGACTCCGAGACACCTACAATGAGCAGTTCTTC.

The rearrangement links TRBV5-4 to TRBJ1-1, with 9 bases identical to TRBD1. The V segment lost 3 bases and the J segment 1 base; nucleotides outside the gene matches: 4. This CDR3 has 15 residues. Germline assignment: CDR1 SGHNT and CDR2 YYREEE (reference sequence). CDR3 bases: TGTGCCAGCAGCTCTCCGGGACAGGGGAACACTGAAGCTTTCTTT. Translating it yields CASSSPGQGNTEAFF.